This is a list of T cell receptor beta chains from one sample in a study of cytomegalovirus exposure and HLA in healthy donors. Measured with immunoSEQ multiplex PCR; TCRdb has only the in-frame clones, and not every one. Here the sample spans approximately 150,000 clones, 75% to 80% being singletons. The sample was PBMCs. These receptors came from a man aged 35-49 years in good health and CMV-seropositive. Each CDR3 is given with its conserved first and last residue. D genes are given only for firm matches. A row's size may be missing; if present it is once, few, many or a size class.

NA NA TRBJ1-5 TRBV2 TGTGCCAGCAGTGAAGCTTTGACATCTAGCTGGCCCCAGCATTTT CASSEALTSSWPQHF
TRBD1 NA TRBJ2-2 TRBV5-1 TGCGCCAGCACCCTTTTGGGGACAGCGAACACCGGGGAGCTGTTTTTT CASTLLGTANTGELFF
TRBD1 NA TRBJ1-5 TRBV7-2 TGTGCCAGCAGCTTTGACAGGGGGCGTCAGCCCCAGCATTTT CASSFDRGRQPQHF
NA NA TRBJ2-1 TRBV5-1 TGCGCCAGCAGCCTACTAGCCTCCTACTCCTACAATGAGCAGTTCTTC CASSLLASYSYNEQFF
TRBD2 NA TRBJ2-3 TRBV7-3 TGTGCCAGCAGCTTCGGGGGGACAGATACGCAGTATTTT CASSFGGTDTQYF
NA NA TRBJ1-2 TRBV19 TGTGCCAGTAGTACCCTAGGAGCTAACTATGGCTACACCTTC CASSTLGANYGYTF
NA NA TRBJ2-1 TRBV4-1 TGCGCCAGCAGCCAAGAAGGGCAGGGTATGGGCAATGAGCAGTTCTTC CASSQEGQGMGNEQFF
NA few TRBJ2-1 TRBV7-9 TGTGCCAGCAGCTCCTCTAGCGATGAGCAGTTCTTC CASSSSSDEQFF
NA NA TRBJ2-1 TRBV15 TGTGCCACCAGCAGAGATCGTGTAAGATTGAGCAATGAGCAGTTCTTC CATSRDRVRLSNEQFF
TRBD2 NA TRBJ2-1 TRBV5-6 TGTGCCAGCAGCCACTACGCCAGCGGGAGGAATGAGCAGTTCTTC CASSHYASGRNEQFF
NA NA TRBJ2-1 TRBV7-9 TGTGCCAGCAGCTCTCGACAGGCCTCCTACAATGAGCAGTTCTTC CASSSRQASYNEQFF
TRBD1 once TRBJ2-5 TRBV10-2 TGCGCCAGCACTGGGACAGGGGGTAGGGAGCAGTACTTC CASTGTGGREQYF
NA once TRBJ2-1 TRBV7-9 TGTGCCAGCAGCTTACTTGCGGATAGCAATGAGCAGTTCTTC CASSLLADSNEQFF
NA few TRBJ1-2 TRBV7-9 TGTGCCAGCAGCTTAGACGCGGAAGCCTATGGCTACACCTTC CASSLDAEAYGYTF
TRBD1 NA TRBJ1-2 TRBV5-1 TGCGCCAGCAGCCCGGGACAGTCTAAGCCCCACTATGGCTACACCTTC CASSPGQSKPHYGYTF
NA NA TRBJ1-5 TRBV6-5 TGTGCCAGCGCATTAGGGGGGGGCAATCAGCCCCAGCATTTT CASALGGGNQPQHF
NA NA TRBJ1-3 TRBV19 TGTGCCAGTAGAGCGGGGTCGCCTCTGGACACCATATATTTT CASRAGSPLDTIYF
TRBD1 NA TRBJ1-4 TRBV5-1 TGCGCCAGCAGCTTACAGGGGCTTTCCGCTGAAAAACTGTTTTTT CASSLQGLSAEKLFF
NA once TRBJ2-7 TRBV6-1 TGTGCCAGCAGTGAGGCGGACAAGACAATATACGAGCAGTACTTC CASSEADKTIYEQYF
TRBD1 NA TRBJ2-7 TRBV2 TGTGCCAGCAGCCCCAACCGACAGGGATCCTACGAGCAGTACTTC CASSPNRQGSYEQYF
NA NA TRBJ2-3 TRBV19 TGTGCCAGTAGTACCCTAACAGATACGCAGTATTTT CASSTLTDTQYF
NA NA TRBJ2-3 TRBV7-3 TGTGCCAGTAGCCCCTCTAATCGGCGGGGACTTAGCACAGATACGCAGTATTTT CASSPSNRRGLSTDTQYF
TRBD2 once TRBJ2-5 TRBV5-1 TGCGCCAGCAGCGCCGGGGGGGTCCAAGAGACCCAGTACTTC CASSAGGVQETQYF
NA NA TRBJ2-7 TRBV4-2 TGTGCCAGCAGCCAAGATAGCTACGAGCAGTACTTC CASSQDSYEQYF
TRBD2 NA TRBJ2-7 TRBV5-5 TGTGCCAGCAGCTCGATACTAGCGGTCCAGGACTACGAGCAGTACTTC CASSSILAVQDYEQYF
TRBD1 NA TRBJ1-3 TRBV19 TGTGCCAGTAGTGGACAGGCAATCTCTGGAAACACCATATATTTT CASSGQAISGNTIYF
TRBD1 few TRBJ2-7 TRBV4-1 TGCGCCAGCAGCCCGGGGACAGGCCGGTCCTACGAGCAGTACTTC CASSPGTGRSYEQYF
TRBD1 NA TRBJ1-2 TRBV28 TGTGCCAGCACTGTAACAGGGGAGAGCTATGGCTACACCTTC CASTVTGESYGYTF
TRBD2 NA TRBJ2-1 TRBV10-2 TGCGCCAGCAAACGGGAGGACTTGTTGAATGAGCAGTTCTTC CASKREDLLNEQFF
NA once TRBJ2-1 TRBV10-3 TGTGCCATCAGTGACGGGACATCTTACAATGAGCAGTTCTTC CAISDGTSYNEQFF
NA NA TRBJ2-1 TRBV7-9 TGTGCCAGCAGCTCTTGGGGGGACTTCTCCTACAATGAGCAGTTCTTC CASSSWGDFSYNEQFF
TRBD1 once TRBJ2-7 TRBV27 TGTGCCAGCAGTTTATCGTTCGGGGCCGGGACAGGGTATTACGAGCAGTACTTC CASSLSFGAGTGYYEQYF
TRBD1 once TRBJ1-2 TRBV27 TGTGCCAGCAGCACGCAACCGGGACAGGGTTTGCGCTACACCTTC CASSTQPGQGLRYTF
TRBD1 once TRBJ2-1 TRBV10-3 TGTGCCATCAGGGAGGACAGGGGAATATCCAATGAGCAGTTCTTC CAIREDRGISNEQFF
TRBD2 NA TRBJ2-3 TRBV7-6 TGTGCCAGCGGGGGACTAGCGGGGGGAGGGGATACGCAGTATTTT CASGGLAGGGDTQYF
NA NA TRBJ2-1 TRBV7-8 TGTGCCAGCAGCCAAAGTAGCGCCACCTACAATGAGCAGTTCTTC CASSQSSATYNEQFF
TRBD2 once TRBJ2-7 TRBV4-1 TGCGCCAGCAGCCAAGACTGGGGACTAGCGGACACCTACGAGCAGTACTTC CASSQDWGLADTYEQYF
TRBD2 NA TRBJ2-1 TRBV5-1 TGCGCCAGCAGCTTGGTGGCTAGCGGGGGCAATGAGCAGTTCTTC CASSLVASGGNEQFF